This T cell receptor beta chain comes out of a study of blood T cell repertoires in COVID-19. At the level of the study: T cells, B-cell-depleted T cells, or PBMCs provided the cDNA or gDNA that served as material.

Clones were sequenced by immunoSEQ multiplex PCR, and TCRdb holds only the in-frame ones, with some missing. In the table there are some 100,000 clones, 70% to 90% of which are singletons. The CDR3 is 13 residues long. Germline values: CDR1 MNHEY, CDR2 SMNVEV (reference sequence). Trimming removed 8 bases at V and 3 bases at J, with 13 bases between. The sample consisted of peripheral blood. V usage is TRBV27 and J usage is TRBJ1-2; D unclear. The TCR originated in a woman older than 75 with active COVID-19. The CDR3, as DNA: TGTGCCAGCCGCCCCGGTAGCGACTATGGCTACACCTTC. It yields the protein CASRPGSDYGYTF.